This record looks at one T cell receptor (beta chain) sequence and its context. Deletions cut 2 bases from V and 0 bases from J, with 19 bases between. The CDR3 totals 18 residues. The germline V gene has CDR1 SGHRS and CDR2 YFSETQ. Profiled with immunoSEQ multiplex PCR; TCRdb holds only in-frame clones, not every one. This table holds roughly 150,000 clones, around 90% found once. This record belongs to a study of control samples from healthy donors and cancer patients. The TCR comes from a woman aged 30 to 39 in good health. Sequenced sample: blood. The chain employs TRBV5-1 and TRBJ2-3, with D perhaps matching TRBD2 (6 bases). CDR3 sequence: CASSLPPGVAPSTDTQYF. The CDR3 nucleotides are TGCGCCAGCAGCTTACCCCCGGGAGTAGCGCCTAGCACAGATACGCAGTATTTT.